This T cell receptor beta chain was sequenced for a study of blood T cell repertoires in COVID-19. Libraries were prepared by immunoSEQ multiplex PCR; TCRdb keeps only in-frame clonotypes and omits some of them. This sample has approximately 260,000 clones; 75% to 90% occur once, and the top ten carry 3.3%. The sequence came from a woman in her forties with acute COVID-19. Sequencing was carried out using PBMCs or T cells enriched from blood (not recorded which).

CDR3 DNA sequence: TGTGCCACCAGTGGTCGGGGGGTCTATAACACCGGGGAGCTGTTTTTT. This encodes CATSGRGVYNTGELFF. The chain has TRBV24-1 and TRBJ2-2; 7 positions match TRBD2. The ends lost 5 bases at V and 2 bases at J; junction bases unmatched: 7. CDR1 is KGHDR, CDR2 SFDVKD, per germline. This CDR3 is 16 amino acids long.